These 18 T cell receptor beta chains were sequenced from one sample in a study of long-term antiretroviral therapy in people with HIV. They ran version v3.0 of the immunoSEQ assay at survey level. The method was immunoSEQ multiplex PCR; TCRdb's version includes in-frame clones alone and lacks a portion of them. The sample yields under 15,000 clones, 65% to 85% seen once. Sequencing was performed on unsorted PBMCs, taken 3.4 years after starting antiretroviral therapy. The receptors were sampled from a man aged 35 to 55 with HIV.

This chain links TRBV18 with TRBJ2-7; possible D gene TRBD2, 6 bases. This CDR3 is built from 15 residues. Germline V lookup: CDR1 KGHSH, CDR2 LQKENI. V lost 3 bases to trimming and J lost 0 bases, with 12 bases between them. In nucleotides, the CDR3 is TGTGCCAGCTCACCGGAGGGTCCGAGCTCCTACGAGCAGTACTTC. This codes for CASSPEGPSSYEQYF.

This clone occurred a few times. The CDR3 bases are TGTGCCTGGGACCACGGGAATGAGCAGTTCTTC. Protein product: CAWDHGNEQFF. The chain is built from TRBV30 and TRBJ2-1; unclear D gene. Between the trimmed V and J ends, which lost 5 bases and 7 bases, there was a span of 9 bases. The CDR3 is 11 residues long. The germline V gene has CDR1 GTSNPN and CDR2 SVGIG (reference sequence).

V is TRBV14 and J is TRBJ1-1; no clear D. From germline, CDR1 is SGHDN and CDR2 FVKESK. V lost 0 bases and J 1 base, leaving 12 bases between the germline ends. CDR3 length: 16 amino acids. This chain's CDR3 is CASSQDPGLWNTEAFF. The CDR3 DNA follows: TGTGCCAGCAGCCAAGACCCAGGTCTCTGGAACACTGAAGCTTTCTTT.

J is TRBJ2-7 and V is TRBV25-1, with 13 bases fitting TRBD2. The V and J ends lost 3 bases and 6 bases, in that order; junction bases with no gene match: 5. The germline V gene encodes CDR1 MGHDK and CDR2 SYGVNS. CDR3 size: 15 residues. The CDR3 is CASSETSGRLGEQYF. The CDR3 nucleotides are TGTGCCAGCAGTGAGACTAGCGGGAGGCTGGGCGAGCAGTACTTC.

V is TRBV7-2 and J is TRBJ2-1; TRBD2 agrees at 9 bases. The CDR3 is 16 residues long. The germline V gene has CDR1 SGHTA and CDR2 FQGNSA. J lost 8 bases, V lost 0 bases, and 8 bases had no gene match. DNA for the CDR3: TGTGCCAGCAGCTTAGCGCCTGGGGGACTAGCCTATGAGCAGTTCTTC. This encodes CASSLAPGGLAYEQFF.

By frequency in the sample, this clone is medium-sized. The V gene is TRBV6-6, the J gene TRBJ1-5; D gene uncertain. Germline assignment: CDR1 MNHNY and CDR2 SVGAGI (reference sequence). The ends were cut back, 2 bases at V and 7 bases at J, with 9 bases in the middle. CDR3 length: 13 amino acids. CDR3 sequence reads: CASSYPGSQPQHF. The CDR3 DNA reads as TGTGCCAGCAGTTACCCCGGCTCCCAGCCCCAGCATTTT.

In nucleotides, the CDR3 is TGTGCCAGCAGCTTATTTTATACAGATACGCAGTATTTT. The encoded protein is CASSLFYTDTQYF. V is TRBV7-2 and J is TRBJ2-3; D remains unclear. V gave up 2 bases and J gave up 3 bases, with 6 bases separating them. The CDR3 is made up of 13 amino acids. Per germline, CDR1 SGHTA and CDR2 FQGNSA.

CDR3 DNA: TGTGCCAGCAGCCCCGCGGGCGGGATACAGCCCCAGCATTTT. Its translation: CASSPAGGIQPQHF. The V gene is TRBV11-2, the J gene TRBJ1-5; D unclear. This CDR3 has 14 amino acids. V shed 5 bases and J shed 7 bases, with 15 bases lying between them. Germline CDR1 reads SGHAT; CDR2 reads FQNNGV.

CDR3 loop: CASSEMSSYNEQFF. The CDR3 DNA follows: TGTGCCAGCAGTGAAATGAGCTCCTACAATGAGCAGTTCTTC. This sequence joins TRBV25-1 and TRBJ2-1; no clear D. The CDR3 totals 14 residues. CDR1 and CDR2 (germline): MGHDK, SYGVNS. Trimming shortened V by 2 bases and J by 0 bases, and 5 bases separated the two germline ends.

The chain uses TRBV6-4 and TRBJ2-2, with 11 bases fitting TRBD1. The CDR3 extends over 16 amino acids. The V and J ends lost 4 bases and 4 bases, in that order; junction bases with no gene match: 5. Per the germline V gene, CDR1 is MRHNA and CDR2 is SNTAGT. As DNA, the CDR3 is TGTGCCAGCAGTGTGACCGGGACAGGGGGCACCGGGGAGCTGTTTTTT. It specifies CASSVTGTGGTGELFF.

The J gene is TRBJ1-2, the V gene TRBV28; D may be TRBD1 (6 bases). CDR3 length: 15 residues. Trimming removed 7 bases from V and 7 bases from J, with 22 bases in between. Germline V CDR1 and CDR2: MDHEN, SYDVKM. CDR3 loop: CASTTTGGRDLGYTF. The CDR3, as DNA: TGTGCCAGCACTACCACCGGGGGCAGGGACCTTGGCTACACCTTC.

The rearrangement links TRBV6-1 to TRBJ2-7; D perhaps matches TRBD1 (6 bases). This CDR3 is 14 amino acids long. Germline CDR1 is MNHNS and CDR2 is SASEGT. The germline V and J ends were trimmed by 3 bases and 3 bases, with 12 bases remaining between them. The CDR3 loop reads CASSEGAGGYEQYF. The CDR3 DNA follows: TGTGCCAGCAGTGAGGGGGCAGGAGGCTACGAGCAGTACTTC.

A few counts support this clone. The chain uses TRBV6-5 and TRBJ2-7; D gene unclear. V dropped 7 bases and J dropped 5 bases, with 18 bases sitting between them. The length of the CDR3 is 14 residues. Germline CDR1 reads MNHEY; CDR2 reads SVGAGI. In DNA form, the CDR3 reads TGTGCCAGCAAACTCGACCGCCTGGGGAACGAGCAGTACTTC. Amino acids: CASKLDRLGNEQYF.

V is TRBV29-1 and J is TRBJ2-1; D may be TRBD2 (6 bases). CDR1 and CDR2 (germline): SQVTM, ANQGSEA. The CDR3 loop spans 16 amino acids. Trimming removed 6 bases at V and 3 bases at J, with 21 bases between. The CDR3 loop reads CSVLADGGFVYNEQFF. The CDR3 DNA reads as TGCAGCGTATTAGCGGATGGGGGTTTCGTCTACAATGAGCAGTTCTTC.

The J gene is TRBJ1-5, the V gene TRBV6-1; perhaps TRBD1 as D (6 bases). CDR1 and CDR2 (germline): MNHNS, SASEGT. V lost 8 bases to trimming and J lost 1 base, with 12 bases between them. This CDR3 region has 14 residues. CDR3 sequence: CASRGPVSNQPQHF. The CDR3 DNA sequence: TGTGCCAGCCGGGGGCCAGTAAGCAATCAGCCCCAGCATTTT.

This chain joins TRBV28 and TRBJ2-7; D unclear. The CDR3 covers 12 residues. Germline V CDR1 and CDR2: MDHEN, SYDVKM. Trimming cost V 4 bases and J 5 bases, with 9 bases left between them. This CDR3 reads CASSSPSHEQYF. CDR3 nucleotide sequence: TGTGCCAGCAGTTCCCCCAGTCACGAGCAGTACTTC.

The chain joins TRBV30 to TRBJ2-1, with D perhaps matching TRBD2 (6 bases). V was shortened by 1 base and J by 2 bases, with 18 bases between the two germline ends. Germline lookup yields CDR1 GTSNPN and CDR2 SVGIG (reference sequence). This CDR3 spans 17 amino acids. The CDR3: CAWSGGSGGLAYNEQFF. CDR3 sequence (DNA): TGTGCCTGGAGTGGGGGTAGCGGCGGTTTAGCCTACAATGAGCAGTTCTTC.

This chain connects TRBV30 to TRBJ1-4; possibly TRBD1 for D (6 bases). Germline CDR1 and CDR2: GTSNPN and SVGIG (reference sequence). The CDR3 sequence is 16 residues long. V was pared by 1 base and J by 0 bases, with 12 bases between. This CDR3 is CAWSGGTTTTNEKLFF. In DNA, the CDR3 is TGTGCCTGGAGTGGAGGGACAACTACAACTAATGAAAAACTGTTTTTT.